A selection of T cell receptor beta chains follows, all from one sample in a study of blood T cell repertoires in COVID-19. Profiled with immunoSEQ multiplex PCR; TCRdb holds only in-frame clones, not every one. The sample yields more than 85,000 clones, roughly 85% seen once. The sequencing sample was made of peripheral blood. The receptors stem from a man aged 45-65 years with acute or convalescent COVID-19. Each CDR3 is given with its conserved first and last residue. A D gene is named only where the DNA matches it firmly. Rows may omit the clone size; those that give it use once, few, many or a size class.

>TRBV7-6|TRBJ1-6|TRBD1|.
TGTGCCAGCAGCTTAGCTGGACAGGACAATTCACCCCTCCACTTT
CASSLAGQDNSPLHF
>TRBV9|TRBJ2-3|TRBD2|once
TGTGCCAGCAGCGTCCCCTTGGGGGAGGGAGAAGATACGCAGTATTTT
CASSVPLGEGEDTQYF
>TRBV6-5|TRBJ2-1|.|.
TGTGCCAGCAGTTACTCCTTCGTCAATGAGCAGTTCTTC
CASSYSFVNEQFF
>TRBV5-6|TRBJ2-7|.|.
TGTGCCAGCAGCTTTTTGAACAGCTACGAGCAGTACTTC
CASSFLNSYEQYF
>TRBV19|TRBJ2-6|TRBD2|.
TGTGCCAGTCGGGGGGGGAACTCTGGGGCCAACGTCCTGACTTTC
CASRGGNSGANVLTF
>TRBV6-5|TRBJ2-2|.|.
TGTGCCAGCCGTCAGGAGAACACCGGGGAGCTGTTTTTT
CASRQENTGELFF
>TRBV3-1/TRBV3-2|TRBJ2-1|.|.
TGTGCCAGCAGCCAAGATGGGGGGAAACGGCAGTTCTTC
CASSQDGGKRQFF
>TRBV7-3|TRBJ2-3|.|.
TGTGCCAGCAGCCCCCGACTATCCACAGATACGCAGTATTTT
CASSPRLSTDTQYF
>TRBV27|TRBJ2-3|TRBD2|few
TGTGCCAGCAGCTTCACGGCGGGGGAGGTGGGAGATACGCAGTATTTT
CASSFTAGEVGDTQYF
>TRBV7-9|TRBJ1-5|.|few
TGTGCCAGCAGCTTAGAAACAGGGATGCTTGGTCAGCCCCAGCATTTT
CASSLETGMLGQPQHF
>TRBV15|TRBJ2-3|.|.
TGTGCCACCAGCAGAGATGCGTCTAGCTTCACAGATACGCAGTATTTT
CATSRDASSFTDTQYF
>TRBV27|TRBJ2-1|TRBD2|.
TGTGCCAGCAGTTTCCCCGGGGGGGAGGTTTCCTACAATGAGCAGTTCTTC
CASSFPGGEVSYNEQFF
>TRBV28|TRBJ2-1|.|.
TGTGCCAGCAGTTTGTTGGAGAAGACGTTCTTC
CASSLLEKTFF
>TRBV28|TRBJ1-1|.|.
TGTGCCAGCAGTTCATTCGGGTTCGGGGTGCCTGAAGCTTTCTTT
CASSSFGFGVPEAFF
>TRBV28|TRBJ1-3|.|.
TGTGCCAGCACCCCATCCGACAGGACTGGAAACACCATATATTTT
CASTPSDRTGNTIYF
>TRBV3-1/TRBV3-2|TRBJ2-2|TRBD2|.
TGTGCCAGCAGCCAAGCCGGGACTAGCGGAACCGGGGAGCTGTTTTTT
CASSQAGTSGTGELFF
>TRBV5-1|TRBJ2-5|TRBD1|.
TGCGCCAGCACCCCTCCCACAGGGGGACAAGAGACCCAGTACTTC
CASTPPTGGQETQYF
>TRBV5-1|TRBJ2-5|.|once
TGCGCCAGCAGCTTGTATTCCAGGGAGCGGGCGTACTTC
CASSLYSRERAYF
>TRBV25-1|TRBJ2-7|.|.
TGTGCCAGCAGTGAAAGAGTCGGCGAGCAGTACTTC
CASSERVGEQYF
>TRBV6-5|TRBJ1-1|.|.
TGTGCCAGCAGTCAACGCCGGGGGAACACTGAAGCTTTCTTT
CASSQRRGNTEAFF
>TRBV7-3|TRBJ2-3|TRBD1|few
TGTGCCAGCAGCATGACAGGGCAAGATACGCAGTATTTT
CASSMTGQDTQYF
>TRBV4-1|TRBJ2-2|TRBD1|.
TGCGCCAGCAGCCGGAGGCAGGGGGCCAACGGGGAGCTGTTTTTT
CASSRRQGANGELFF
>TRBV6-5|TRBJ2-7|.|once
TGTGCCAGCAGTTACACCGGGACACCTTATTACGAGCAGTACTTC
CASSYTGTPYYEQYF
>TRBV24-1|TRBJ2-5|TRBD1|once
TGTGCCACCAGTGCCTGGGACAGGGGGATGGAAGAGACCCAGTACTTC
CATSAWDRGMEETQYF
>TRBV3-1/TRBV3-2|TRBJ1-5|TRBD1|.
TGTGCCAGCAGCCAAGTGACAGGGGAACAGCCCCAGCATTTT
CASSQVTGEQPQHF
>TRBV5-1|TRBJ1-2|TRBD1|.
TGCGCCAGCAGCCCCGGACAGGGAGAAGGCTACACCTTC
CASSPGQGEGYTF
>TRBV27|TRBJ1-1|TRBD1|.
TGTGCCAGCAGGGGACAGGACGGGGTCACTGAAGCTTTCTTT
CASRGQDGVTEAFF
>TRBV5-6|TRBJ1-1|.|.
TGTGCCAGCAGCCTTAACACTGAAGCTTTCTTT
CASSLNTEAFF
>TRBV19|TRBJ1-1|.|.
TGTGCCAGTAGTATGCGGGGCCGGGGCATGGGCACTGAAGCTTTCTTT
CASSMRGRGMGTEAFF
>TRBV7-9|TRBJ1-2|.|.
TGTGCCAGCAGCCTCGCCGACAGGTACTATGGCTACACCTTC
CASSLADRYYGYTF
>TRBV28|TRBJ1-4|TRBD1|once
TGTGCCAGCAGCCTAGGGACAGGGAGTTTCACTAATGAAAAACTGTTTTTT
CASSLGTGSFTNEKLFF
>TRBV5-1|TRBJ2-7|TRBD1|.
TGCGCCAGCAGCGGAGCGGGACAGGGGGCGCCCCTGCAGCAGTACTTC
CASSGAGQGAPLQQYF
>TRBV27|TRBJ2-3|.|.
TGTGCCAGCAGTCAATCAGTCGATACGCAGTATTTT
CASSQSVDTQYF
>TRBV15|TRBJ1-5|TRBD1|.
TGTGCCACCAGCAGCGATGACAGGGGACTTCATCAGCCCCAGCATTTT
CATSSDDRGLHQPQHF
>TRBV3-1/TRBV3-2|TRBJ1-5|.|.
TGTGCCAGCAGCCAAGATACGACAGAAGGTCAGCCCCAGCATTTT
CASSQDTTEGQPQHF
>TRBV7-8|TRBJ1-1|.|.
TGTGCCAGCAGCCCAAAACGGAGTAACACTGAAGCTTTCTTT
CASSPKRSNTEAFF
>TRBV19|TRBJ2-3|TRBD1|.
TGTGCCAGTAGTGTTGACAGGGGGCGGGGAGATACGCAGTATTTT
CASSVDRGRGDTQYF
>TRBV7-7|TRBJ2-3|TRBD1|.
TGTGCTAGCAGCTTAGGGACAGGGGAGGATACGCAGTATTTT
CASSLGTGEDTQYF
>TRBV21-1|TRBJ1-5|.|.
TGTGCCAGCCTTACAGGGTACCAGCCCCAGCATTTT
CASLTGYQPQHF
>TRBV14|TRBJ2-7|TRBD1|once
TGTGCCAGCAGCCAAGCCCCGGACAGGGCAAAGTACTTC
CASSQAPDRAKYF
>TRBV10-3|TRBJ2-3|.|.
TGTGCCATCAGCAGCCGGGAGACAGATACGCAGTATTTT
CAISSRETDTQYF